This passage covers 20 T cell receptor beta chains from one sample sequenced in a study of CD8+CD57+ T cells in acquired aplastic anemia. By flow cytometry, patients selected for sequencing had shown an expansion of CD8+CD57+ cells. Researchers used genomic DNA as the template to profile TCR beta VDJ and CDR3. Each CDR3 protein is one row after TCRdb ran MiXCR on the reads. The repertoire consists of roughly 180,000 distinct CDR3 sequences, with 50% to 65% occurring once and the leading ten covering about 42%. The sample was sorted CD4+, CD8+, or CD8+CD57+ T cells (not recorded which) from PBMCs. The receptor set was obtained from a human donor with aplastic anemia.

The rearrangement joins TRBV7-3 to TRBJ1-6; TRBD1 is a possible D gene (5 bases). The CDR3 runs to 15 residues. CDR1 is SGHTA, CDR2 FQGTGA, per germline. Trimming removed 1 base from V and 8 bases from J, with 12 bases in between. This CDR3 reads CASSLRDGGYSPLHF. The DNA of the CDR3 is TGTGCCAGCAGCTTAAGGGACGGAGGATATTCACCCCTCCACTTT.

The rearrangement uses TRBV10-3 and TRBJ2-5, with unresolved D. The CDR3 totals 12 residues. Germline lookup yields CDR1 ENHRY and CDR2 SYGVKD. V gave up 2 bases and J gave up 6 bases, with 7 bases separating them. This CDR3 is CAISERDKTQYF. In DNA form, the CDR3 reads TGTGCCATCAGTGAGAGAGATAAGACCCAGTACTTC.

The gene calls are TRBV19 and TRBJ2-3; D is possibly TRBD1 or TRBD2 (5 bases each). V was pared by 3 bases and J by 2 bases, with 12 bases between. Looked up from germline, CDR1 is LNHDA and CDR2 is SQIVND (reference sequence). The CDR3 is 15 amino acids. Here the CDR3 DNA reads TGTGCCAGTAGTATCACCGAGGGGTTCACAGATACGCAGTATTTT. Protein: CASSITEGFTDTQYF.

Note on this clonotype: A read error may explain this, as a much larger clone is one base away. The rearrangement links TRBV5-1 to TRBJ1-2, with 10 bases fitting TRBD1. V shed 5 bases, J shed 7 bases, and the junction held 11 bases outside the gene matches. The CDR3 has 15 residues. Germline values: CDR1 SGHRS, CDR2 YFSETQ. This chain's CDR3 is CASSSYLRDRGGYTF. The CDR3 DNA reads TGCGCCAGCAGTTCTTACCTCCGGGACAGGGGTGGCTACACCTTC.

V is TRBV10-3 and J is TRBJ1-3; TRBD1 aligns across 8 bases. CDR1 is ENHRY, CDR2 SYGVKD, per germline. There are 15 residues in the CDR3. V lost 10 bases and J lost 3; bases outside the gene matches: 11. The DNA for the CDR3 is TGTGCCACCCTGGGACAGGCGGGCGGTGGAAACACCATATATTTT. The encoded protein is CATLGQAGGGNTIYF.

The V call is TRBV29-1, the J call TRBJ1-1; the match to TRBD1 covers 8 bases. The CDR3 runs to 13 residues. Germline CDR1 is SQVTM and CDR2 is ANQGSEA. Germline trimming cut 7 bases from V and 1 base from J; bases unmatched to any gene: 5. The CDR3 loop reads CSGSQGANTEAFF. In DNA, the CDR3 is TGCAGCGGTTCTCAGGGGGCGAACACTGAAGCTTTCTTT. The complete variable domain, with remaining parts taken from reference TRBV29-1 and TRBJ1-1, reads SAVISQKPSRDICQRGTSLTIQCQVDSQVTMMFWYRQQPGQSLTLIATANQGSEATYESGFVIDKFPISRPNLTFSTLTVSNMSPEDSSIYLCSGSQGANTEAFFGQGTRLTVV.

The CDR3: CASSETGVQETQYF. The CDR3 DNA follows: TGTGCCAGCAGTGAAACGGGCGTCCAAGAGACCCAGTACTTC. The chain employs TRBV6-4 and TRBJ2-5, with D unresolved. Germline V CDR1 and CDR2: MRHNA, SNTAGT. The V end lost 3 bases, the J end lost 1 base, and 9 bases lay between the germline ends. This CDR3 comprises 14 residues.

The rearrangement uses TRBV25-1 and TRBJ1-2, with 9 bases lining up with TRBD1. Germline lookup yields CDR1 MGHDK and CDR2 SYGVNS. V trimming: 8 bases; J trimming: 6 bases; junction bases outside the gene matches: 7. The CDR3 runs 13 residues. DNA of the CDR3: TGTGCCAGCTCCGGGACAGGGCACAATGGCTACACCTTC. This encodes CASSGTGHNGYTF.

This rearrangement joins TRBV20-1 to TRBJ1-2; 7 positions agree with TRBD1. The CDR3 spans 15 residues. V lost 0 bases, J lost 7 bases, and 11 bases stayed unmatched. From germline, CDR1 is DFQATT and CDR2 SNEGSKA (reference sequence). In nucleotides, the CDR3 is TGCAGTGCTAGAGATCAGCCGGGACAGTCAACTGGCTACACCTTC. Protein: CSARDQPGQSTGYTF.

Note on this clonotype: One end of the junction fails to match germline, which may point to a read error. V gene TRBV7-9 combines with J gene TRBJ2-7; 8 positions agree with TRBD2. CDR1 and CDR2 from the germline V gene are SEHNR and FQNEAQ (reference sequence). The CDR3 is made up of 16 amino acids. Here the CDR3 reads CASSRTTSGGMSEQHF. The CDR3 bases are TGTGCCAGCAGCCGAACCACTAGCGGCGGTATGAGCGAGCAGCACTTC. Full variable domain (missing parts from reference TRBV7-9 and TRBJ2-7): DTGVSQNPRHKITKRGQNVTFRCDPISEHNRLYWYRQTLGQGPEFLTYFQNEAQLEKSRLLSDRFSAERPKGSFSTLEIQRTEQGDSAMYLCASSRTTSGGMSEQHFGPGTRLTVT.

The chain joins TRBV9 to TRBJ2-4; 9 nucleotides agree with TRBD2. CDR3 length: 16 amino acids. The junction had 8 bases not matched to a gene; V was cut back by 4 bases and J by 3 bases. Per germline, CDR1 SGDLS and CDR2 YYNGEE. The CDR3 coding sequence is TGTGCCAGCAGCTTGGGAGCGGGAGGACTCAAAAACATTCAGTACTTC. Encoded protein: CASSLGAGGLKNIQYF.

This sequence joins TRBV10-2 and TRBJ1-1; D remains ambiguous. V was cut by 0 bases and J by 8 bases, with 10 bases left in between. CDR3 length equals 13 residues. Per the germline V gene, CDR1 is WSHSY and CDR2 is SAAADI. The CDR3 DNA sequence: TGCGCCAGCAGTGAGTCAGGAATGACCGAAGCTTTCTTT. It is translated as CASSESGMTEAFF.

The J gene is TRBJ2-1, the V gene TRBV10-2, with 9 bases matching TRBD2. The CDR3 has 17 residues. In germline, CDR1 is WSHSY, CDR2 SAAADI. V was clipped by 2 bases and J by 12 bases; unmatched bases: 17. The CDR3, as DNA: TGCGCCAGCAGTGAGGGGGTAGGGCGGGGGGGCGGGAGGGGGCAGTTCTTC. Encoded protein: CASSEGVGRGGGRGQFF.

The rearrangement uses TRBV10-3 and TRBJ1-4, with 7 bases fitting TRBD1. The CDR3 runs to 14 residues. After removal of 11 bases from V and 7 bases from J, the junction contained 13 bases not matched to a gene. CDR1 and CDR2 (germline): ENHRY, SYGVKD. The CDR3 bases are TGTGCCCATGCTCTTGTGGACAGGAGTGAAAAACTGTTTTTT. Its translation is CAHALVDRSEKLFF.

CDR3 in amino acids: CASSRRTGAYEQYF. The CDR3 nucleotides read TGCGCCAGCAGCCGAAGGACAGGGGCCTACGAGCAGTACTTC. The chain employs TRBV10-1 and TRBJ2-7; 9 bases are a match to TRBD1. Trimming at V came to 6 bases and at J to 2 bases, leaving 5 bases not matched to a gene. CDR3 length: 14 residues. CDR1 and CDR2 from the germline V gene are WNHNN and SYGVQD (reference sequence).

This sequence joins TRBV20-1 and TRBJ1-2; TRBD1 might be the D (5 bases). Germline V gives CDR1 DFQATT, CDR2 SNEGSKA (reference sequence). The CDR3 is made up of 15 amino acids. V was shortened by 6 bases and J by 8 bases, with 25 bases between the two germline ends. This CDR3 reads CSARDGASITGGYTF. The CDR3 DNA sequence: TGCAGTGCCAGGGACGGCGCATCGATAACGGGCGGCTACACCTTC.

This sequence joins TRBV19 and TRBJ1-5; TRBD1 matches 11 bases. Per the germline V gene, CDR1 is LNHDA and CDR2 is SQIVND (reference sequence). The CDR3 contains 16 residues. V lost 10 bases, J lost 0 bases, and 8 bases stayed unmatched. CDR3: CAKTGQGVTSNQPQHF. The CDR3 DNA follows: TGTGCCAAAACGGGACAGGGGGTTACTAGCAATCAGCCCCAGCATTTT.

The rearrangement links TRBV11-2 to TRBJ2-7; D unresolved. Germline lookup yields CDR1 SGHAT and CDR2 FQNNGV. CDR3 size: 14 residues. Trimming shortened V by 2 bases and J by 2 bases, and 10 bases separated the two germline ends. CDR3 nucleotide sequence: TGTGCCAGCAGCTTATGGGGTTACGCCTACGAGCAGTACTTC. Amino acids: CASSLWGYAYEQYF.

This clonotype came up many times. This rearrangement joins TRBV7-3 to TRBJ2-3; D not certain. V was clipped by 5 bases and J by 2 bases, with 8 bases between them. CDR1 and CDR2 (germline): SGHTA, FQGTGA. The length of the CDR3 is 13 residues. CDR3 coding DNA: TGTGCCAGCAGCCCGGACCCCACAGATACGCAGTATTTT. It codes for CASSPDPTDTQYF. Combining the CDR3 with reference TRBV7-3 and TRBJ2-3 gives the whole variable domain GAGVSQTPSNKVTEKGKYVELRCDPISGHTALYWYRQSLGQGPEFLIYFQGTGAADDSGLPNDRFFAVRPEGSVSTLKIQRTERGDSAVYLCASSPDPTDTQYFGPGTRLTVL.

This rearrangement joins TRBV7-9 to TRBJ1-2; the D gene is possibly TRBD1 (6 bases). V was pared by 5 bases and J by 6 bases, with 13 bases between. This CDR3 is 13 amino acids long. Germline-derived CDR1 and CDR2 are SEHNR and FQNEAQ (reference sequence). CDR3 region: CASSLTGSHGYTF. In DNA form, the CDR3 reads TGTGCCAGCAGCCTCACAGGGAGCCATGGCTACACCTTC.